What follows is one T cell receptor (delta chain) and its context. This clone was observed once. Its antigen is currently not known. This is likely an artifact of a read error, given a far larger clone one base away. Distinct nucleotide sequences in the sample also encode this CDR3. The library was generated by multiplex PCR. A 32-plex assay with primers for all 8 TRDV and 4 TRDJ genes covering the CDR3 was used to amplify genomic DNA. A 12-nucleotide UMI was added during two to three barcoding PCR cycles, followed by a second PCR with Illumina adapter primers. AMPure XP beads were used to purify the libraries, whose quality was checked on a Fragment Analyzer using the HS NGS Fragment kit. Sequencing was run on an Illumina MiniSeq mid-output kit with 20% PhiX and 150 cycles of paired-end reads. The study's own analysis went as follows. Reads were processed with MIGEC version 1.2.9 to group reads by UMI and build error-corrected consensus sequences. Post-processing used modified VDJtools version 1.2.1 scripts and the tcR R package. TCRdb called clones from the public reads with CATT, and repeated DNA sequences were later combined into one row. The V and J calls reflect TCRdb's pipeline rather than the authors' work. The sample profile shows nearly 900 delta-chain clones; roughly a third of them were found once. The top ten hold almost 80% of the sample.

The data stem from a study of DNA immune sequencing with unique molecular identifiers (dated by TCRdb to about 2020). Notes on the research overall: Using immunomagnetic cell separation, gammadelta T cells were enriched from buffy coats, and the genomic DNA of these cells was sequenced. Fluorescence-activated cell sorting was used to enrich gammadelta T cells from the PBMC of 10 to 11 healthy people. For the enriched versus non-enriched comparison, 85 to 100 ng enriched gammadelta T-cell DNA and about 1 ug non-enriched PBMC DNA were sequenced. The study developed and validated an ultrasensitive DNA-based TRD repertoire sequencing method using PCR-introduced unique molecular identifiers. The method was checked using synthetic reference molecules and blood samples from healthy people. Donors were healthy individuals, with fewer than 11 donors profiled from sorted peripheral blood gammadelta T cells.

The CDR3 holds 26 amino acids from the cysteine to the phenylalanine. The DNA shown is the 78-base CDR3, in frame from base 1. After removal of 5 bases from V and 1 base from J, the junction retains 35 bases not matched to a gene. For CDR1 and CDR2, the germline V gene lists TSWWSYY and QGS. Overall results and qualifications from the work: Healthy donors differed in TRD repertoire diversity, and several donors were highly oligoclonal, meaning the top 5 clonotypes made up more than half of productive molecules. Novel TRD sequences not targeted by the primers cannot be detected by the primer-based approach. TRDV2 paired with TRDJ1 was the most common TRD rearrangement among clonotypes in healthy donors.

The chain is encoded by TRDV1 joined to TRDJ1, and 12 junctional nucleotides match TRDD3. Input material: gamma-delta T cells from PBMCs. The TCR comes from a human donor in good health. The CDR3 in this case is CALGHGECLLLLATGGYKFSTDKLIF. The sequence in DNA is TGTGCTCTTGGGCACGGAGAGTGCCTTCTTCTGCTAGCTACTGGGGGATACAAATTCTCCACCGATAAACTCATCTTT.